This T cell receptor (beta chain) was sequenced during a study of tumor-infiltrating lymphocytes in primary liver carcinoma (dated by TCRdb to 2017 to 2019). A note on the overall study: Between November 2015 and 2016, five patients in China with histopathologically diagnosed primary liver carcinoma had their tumors surgically resected. Technical replicate repertoires showed high reproducibility, with mean shared-clone rates roughly 0.89 and correlation coefficients above 0.95. Across five regions of each liver tumor, along with adjacent normal tissue and blood, the study brought together TCRbeta repertoire sequencing, expression microarrays and whole-exome sequencing. Each sample produced about 3.5 to 8 million productive TCRbeta reads, and read depth showed no significant difference between tissue types. The five patients, three men and two women aged 30 to 69 years, had hepatocellular carcinoma (four) or combined HCC and intrahepatic cholangiocarcinoma (one). A total of roughly 35 specimens from 5 patients went through TCRbeta repertoire sequencing, namely 25 tumor regions, 5 adjacent noncancerous liver tissues and 5 peripheral blood samples. The tumors of the five patients were staged as T1-T3 N0M0, with maximum diameters ranging from roughly 4 to 10 cm. Overall results and qualifications from the work: Comparison of CD4+ and CD8+ T cell repertoires was precluded by the use of bulk unsorted samples. The top 250 clones made up a significantly larger repertoire fraction in tumors than in blood (p = 0.039). Only the TCR beta chain was sequenced, which likely underestimates true repertoire diversity because unpaired alpha chains were not captured. The study included only four or five patients, and the authors note findings should be validated in a larger study. Consistent with antigen-driven expansion, pairs of tumor regions showed higher repertoire overlap (mean around 36%) than either tumor-adjacent pairs (roughly 17%) or tumor-blood pairs (approximately 14%).

Note on this clonotype: The clone's antigen remains unknown. No quality values exist for individual bases; no much larger clone is one base distant.

Blood RNA was extracted from unsorted whole blood with TRIzol reagent; germline DNA came from the DNeasy Blood & Tissue kit. At the time of sampling, the patients had chronic HBV infection and had not received any treatment. Around 3.6 milliliters of peripheral blood were collected into K2EDTA tubes before surgery. V and J are truncated by 6 bases and 2 bases respectively, leaving an intervening sequence of 10 bases. Including the terminal cysteine and phenylalanine, the CDR3 comprises 12 residues. Of all the DNA, just the CDR3 is kept, 36 bases in frame from base 1. From a lookup of the germline V gene, CDR1 and CDR2 are SQVTM and ANQGSEA. Starting from about 550 ng total RNA, TCRbeta-specific cDNA was produced by reverse transcription with a constant-region primer and ProtoScript II reverse transcriptase. Three nested multiplex PCR rounds, following a slightly modified ARM-PCR procedure, were used to build the TCRbeta libraries. Multiplex TRBV1-TRBV30 forward primers and a Cbeta reverse primer were used in the first two PCR rounds, each of which was run for around 9 cycles. A final 25-cycle PCR with Deep VentR polymerase added sample barcodes and Illumina adapters. Before sequencing, amplicons of 200-500 bp were purified from gel using a QIAquick gel extraction kit. TCRbeta amplicons were sequenced on an Illumina HiSeq 2500 with 250-bp paired-end reads. Turning to the authors' computational methods: To recover full CDR3 sequences, reads were quality-trimmed using Trimmomatic v0.33 and paired reads were then merged using FLASH v1.2.11. V, D and J germline segments were assigned to the rearranged TCRbeta sequences by MiGEC v1.2.1b. Clonotype statistics and Shannon-Wiener diversity indices were calculated with VDJtools v1.0.0. Except for diversity analysis, only each sample's 250 most abundant clonotypes were used in subsequent analyses to reduce sampling bias. TCRdb trimmed public reads at Q25 via fastp, called clones via MiXCR and kept in-frame beta chains. Identical CDR3 proteins give one entry, which carries the most common genes and DNA. None of the V and J calls come from the authors' own analysis; TCRdb made them. Across this sample there are fewer than 350,000 distinct CDR3 sequences, with roughly two thirds seen only once. Clones ranked in the top ten supply roughly 6% of the sample.

This receptor was taken from a man aged 40-49 years with primary liver carcinoma and hepatitis B virus infection. The rearranged segments are TRBV29-1 and TRBJ1-2, with the D segment identity uncertain. Specimen: peripheral blood. The CDR3 region reads CSVAHSNYGYTF. The nucleotide sequence reads TGCAGCGTCGCACATTCCAACTATGGCTACACCTTC.